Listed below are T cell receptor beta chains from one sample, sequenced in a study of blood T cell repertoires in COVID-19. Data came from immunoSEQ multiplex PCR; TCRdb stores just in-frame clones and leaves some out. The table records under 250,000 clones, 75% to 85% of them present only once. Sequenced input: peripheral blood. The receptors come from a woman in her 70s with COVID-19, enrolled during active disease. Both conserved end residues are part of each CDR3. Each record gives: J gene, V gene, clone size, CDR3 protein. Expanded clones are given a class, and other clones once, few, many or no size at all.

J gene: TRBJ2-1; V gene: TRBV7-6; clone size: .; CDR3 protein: CASSLVEVGLAGGHYNEQFF
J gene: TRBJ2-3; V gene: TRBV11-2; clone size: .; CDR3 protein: CASSFARDTDTQYF
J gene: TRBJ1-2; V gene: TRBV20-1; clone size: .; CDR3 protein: CSAQGAYGYTF
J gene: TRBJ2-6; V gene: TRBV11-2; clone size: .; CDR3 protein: CASSSQRGQHSGANVLTF
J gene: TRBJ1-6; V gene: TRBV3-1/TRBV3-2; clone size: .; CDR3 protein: CASRDRKGPGQHSPLHF
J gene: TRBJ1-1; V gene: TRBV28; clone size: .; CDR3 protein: CASSARGGLGTEAFF
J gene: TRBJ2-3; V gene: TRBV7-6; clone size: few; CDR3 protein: CASSVMPTSGGATDTQYF
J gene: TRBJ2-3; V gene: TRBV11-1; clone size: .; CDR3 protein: CASSPGPGGDTQYF
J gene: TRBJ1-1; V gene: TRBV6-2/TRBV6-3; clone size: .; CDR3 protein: CASSYGQGGTEAFF
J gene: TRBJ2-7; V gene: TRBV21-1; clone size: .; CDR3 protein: CASSKGRAGGPLEQYF
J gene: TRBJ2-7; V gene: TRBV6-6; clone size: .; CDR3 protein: CASSGRQLTSSYEQYF
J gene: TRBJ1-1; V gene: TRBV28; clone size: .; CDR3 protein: CASSFYQGGGITEAFF
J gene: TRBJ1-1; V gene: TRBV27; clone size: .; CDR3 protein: CASRGLQGNTEAFF
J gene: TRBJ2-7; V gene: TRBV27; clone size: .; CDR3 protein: CASSFTGGYGEQYF
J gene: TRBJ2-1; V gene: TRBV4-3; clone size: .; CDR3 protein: CASSLSGRNAYNEQFF
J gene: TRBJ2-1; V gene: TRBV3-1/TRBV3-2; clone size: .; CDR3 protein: CASSPTYNEQFF
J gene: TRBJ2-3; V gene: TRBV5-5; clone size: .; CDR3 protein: CASSSPTGVHVTQYF
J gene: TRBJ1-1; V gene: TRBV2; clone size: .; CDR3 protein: CASSAYTEAFF
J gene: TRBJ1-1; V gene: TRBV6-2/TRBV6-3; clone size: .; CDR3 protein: CASSWGRGGTEAFF
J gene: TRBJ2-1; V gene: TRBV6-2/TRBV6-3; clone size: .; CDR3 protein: CASSLLNNRDRAGNEQFF
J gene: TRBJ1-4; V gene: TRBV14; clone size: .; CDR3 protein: CASSQIRLYEKLFF
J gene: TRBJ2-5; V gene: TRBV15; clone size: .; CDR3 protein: CATSRGGLETQYF
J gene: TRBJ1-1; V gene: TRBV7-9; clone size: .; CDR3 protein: CASRNPSGEAFF
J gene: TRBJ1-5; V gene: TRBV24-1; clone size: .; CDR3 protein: CATSDPRGGNSNQPQHF
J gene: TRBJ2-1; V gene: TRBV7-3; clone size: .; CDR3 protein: CASSTGQGIYNEQFF
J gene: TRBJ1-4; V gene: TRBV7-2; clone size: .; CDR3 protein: CASSSTRTGGNEKLFF
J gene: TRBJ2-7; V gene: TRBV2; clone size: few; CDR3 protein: CASSGGLDSYEQYF
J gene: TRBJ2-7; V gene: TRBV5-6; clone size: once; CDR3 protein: CASSLYGGISSYEQYF
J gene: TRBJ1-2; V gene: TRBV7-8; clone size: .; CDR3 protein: CASSLAGAGDYGYTF
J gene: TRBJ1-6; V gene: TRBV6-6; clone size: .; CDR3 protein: CASSYLQGSPLHF
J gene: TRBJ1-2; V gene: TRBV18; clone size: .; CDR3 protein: CASSPDSNYGYTF
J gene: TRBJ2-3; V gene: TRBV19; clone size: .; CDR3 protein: CASSPRTDTQYF
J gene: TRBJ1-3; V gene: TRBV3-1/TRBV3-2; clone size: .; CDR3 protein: CASSTRTESSGNTIYF
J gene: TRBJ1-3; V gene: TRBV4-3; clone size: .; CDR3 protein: CASSQDPADISGNTIYF
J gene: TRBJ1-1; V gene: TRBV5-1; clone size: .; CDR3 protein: CASSLRTGGVTEAFF
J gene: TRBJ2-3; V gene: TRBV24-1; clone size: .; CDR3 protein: CATSGGAGEVPDTQYF
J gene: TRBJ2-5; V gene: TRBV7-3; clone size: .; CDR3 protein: CASSLRRGETQYF
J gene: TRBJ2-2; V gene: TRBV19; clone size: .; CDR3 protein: CASSMRLNTGELFF
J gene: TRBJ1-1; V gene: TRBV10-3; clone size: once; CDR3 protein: CAISDGQTWREAFF
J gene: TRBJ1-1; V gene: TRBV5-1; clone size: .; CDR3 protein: CASSKSGDRNMNTEAFF
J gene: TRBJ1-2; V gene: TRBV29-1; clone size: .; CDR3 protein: CSVGDGGGSYGYTF
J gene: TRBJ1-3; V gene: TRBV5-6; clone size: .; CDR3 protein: CASSIGHRYFSSGNTIYF
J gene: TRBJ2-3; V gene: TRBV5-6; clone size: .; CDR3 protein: CASSLAGGTDTQYF
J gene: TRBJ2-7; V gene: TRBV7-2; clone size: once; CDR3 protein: CASSFLAGGLISGEQYF
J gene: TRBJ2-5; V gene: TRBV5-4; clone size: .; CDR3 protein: CASKKLPQETQYF
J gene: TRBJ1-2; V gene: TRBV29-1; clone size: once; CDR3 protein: CSVELTDYGYTF
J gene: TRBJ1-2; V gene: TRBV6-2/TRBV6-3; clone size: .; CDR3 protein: CASSYNRVDGYTF
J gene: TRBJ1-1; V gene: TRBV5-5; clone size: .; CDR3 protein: CASSSTGAVTEAFF
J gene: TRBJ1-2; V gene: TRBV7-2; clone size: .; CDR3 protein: CASSLVIGENYGYTF
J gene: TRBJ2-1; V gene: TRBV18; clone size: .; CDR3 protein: CASSGLAGNEQFF
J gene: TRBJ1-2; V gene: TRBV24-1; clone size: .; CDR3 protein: CATSREGLGYTF
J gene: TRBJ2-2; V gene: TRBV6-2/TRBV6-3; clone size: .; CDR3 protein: CASSYAFRGSKEELFF
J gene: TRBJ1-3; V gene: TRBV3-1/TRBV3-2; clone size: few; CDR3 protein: CASSPGTRNTIYF
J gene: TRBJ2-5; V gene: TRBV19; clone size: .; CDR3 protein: CASSISPGVEKTQYF
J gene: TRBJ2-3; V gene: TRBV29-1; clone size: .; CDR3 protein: CSERTGTDTQYF
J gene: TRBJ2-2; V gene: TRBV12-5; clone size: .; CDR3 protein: CASGRGLAGVTGELFF
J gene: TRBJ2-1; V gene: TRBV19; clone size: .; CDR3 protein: CASNTGVPYNEQFF